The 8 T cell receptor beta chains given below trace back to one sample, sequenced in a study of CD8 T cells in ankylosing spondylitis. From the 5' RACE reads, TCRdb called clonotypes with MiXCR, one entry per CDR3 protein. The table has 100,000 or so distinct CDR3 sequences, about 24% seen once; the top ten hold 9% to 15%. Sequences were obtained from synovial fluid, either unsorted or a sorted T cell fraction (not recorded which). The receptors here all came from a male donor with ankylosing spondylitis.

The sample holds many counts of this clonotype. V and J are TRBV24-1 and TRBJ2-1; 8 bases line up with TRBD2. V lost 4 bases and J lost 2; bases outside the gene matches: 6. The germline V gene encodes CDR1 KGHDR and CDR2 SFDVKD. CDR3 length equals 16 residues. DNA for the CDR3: TGTGCCACCAGTGAAAGCGGGAGTTTCCCCTACAATGAGCAGTTCTTC. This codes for CATSESGSFPYNEQFF.

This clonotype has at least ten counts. The CDR3 loop reads CSAFETGWNSPLHF. The CDR3 DNA is TGCAGTGCGTTTGAGACAGGGTGGAATTCACCCCTCCACTTT. The V gene is TRBV20-1, the J gene TRBJ1-6; 7 bases are a match to TRBD1. Looked up from germline, CDR1 is DFQATT and CDR2 is SNEGSKA (reference sequence). The V gene end was trimmed by 6 bases and the J gene end by 7 bases; junction bases not matched to a gene: 9. This CDR3 is built from 14 residues.

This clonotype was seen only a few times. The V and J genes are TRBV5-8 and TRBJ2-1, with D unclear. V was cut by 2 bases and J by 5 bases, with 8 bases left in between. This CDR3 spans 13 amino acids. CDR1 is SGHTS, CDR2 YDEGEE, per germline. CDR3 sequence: CASSFGRNNEQFF. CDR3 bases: TGTGCCAGCAGCTTCGGACGGAACAATGAGCAGTTCTTC. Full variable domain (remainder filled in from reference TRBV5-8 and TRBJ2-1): EAGVTQSPTHLIKTRGQQATLRCSPISGHTSVYWYQQALGLGLQFLLWYDEGEERNRGNFPPRFSGRQFPNYSSELNVNALELEDSALYLCASSFGRNNEQFFGPGTRLTVL.

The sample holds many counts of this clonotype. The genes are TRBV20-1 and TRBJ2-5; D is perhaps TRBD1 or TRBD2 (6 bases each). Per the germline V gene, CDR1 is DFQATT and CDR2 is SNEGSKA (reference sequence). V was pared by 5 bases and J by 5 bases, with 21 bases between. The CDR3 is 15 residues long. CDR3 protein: CSAPNLGGPGETQYF. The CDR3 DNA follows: TGCAGTGCTCCCAATTTAGGGGGGCCTGGGGAGACCCAGTACTTC.

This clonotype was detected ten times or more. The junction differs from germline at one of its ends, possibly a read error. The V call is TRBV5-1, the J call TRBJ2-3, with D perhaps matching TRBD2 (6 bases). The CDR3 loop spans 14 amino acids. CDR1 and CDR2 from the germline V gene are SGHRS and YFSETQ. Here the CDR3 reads CASSLEGSTDTQYF. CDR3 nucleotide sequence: TGTGCCAGCAGCTTGGAGGGCAGCACAGATACGCAGTATTTT.

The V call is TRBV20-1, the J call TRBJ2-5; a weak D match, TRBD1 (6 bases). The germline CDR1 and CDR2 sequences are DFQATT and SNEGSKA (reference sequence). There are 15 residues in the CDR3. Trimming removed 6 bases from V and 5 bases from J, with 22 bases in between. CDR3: CSATQGVGRWETQYF. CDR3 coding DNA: TGCAGTGCCACACAGGGTGTTGGGCGATGGGAGACCCAGTACTTC.

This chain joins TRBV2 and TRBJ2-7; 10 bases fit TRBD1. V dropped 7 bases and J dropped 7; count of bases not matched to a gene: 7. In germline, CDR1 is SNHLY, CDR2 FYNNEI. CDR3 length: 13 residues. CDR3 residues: CASTRQGAGEQYF. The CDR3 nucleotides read TGTGCCAGCACCAGACAGGGGGCAGGAGAGCAGTACTTC.

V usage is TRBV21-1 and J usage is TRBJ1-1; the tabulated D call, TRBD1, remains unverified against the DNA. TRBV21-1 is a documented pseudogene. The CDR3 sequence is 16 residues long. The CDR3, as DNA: TGTGCCAGCCCCAGTATCGGGACACTAATGAACACTGAAGCTTTCTTT. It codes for CASPSIGTLMNTEAFF.